A single T cell receptor beta chain is shown here with its context. Its antigen is as yet unknown. The method was immunoSEQ multiplex PCR; TCRdb's version includes in-frame clones alone and lacks a portion of them. The data contain tens of thousands of clones, over 90% of them seen just once; the ten biggest clones take up roughly 1.4%. Regulatory T cells were sorted as CD4+CD25hiCD127low/negative. The record originates from a study of B cell selection in AIRE deficiency. Study-wide results and limits: Patient Tconv cells held approximately 30% of Treg sequences shared by healthy donors.

The receptor was isolated from a human donor in good health. The sequencing sample was made of CD4+CD25+ Tregs sorted from PBMCs.

The CDR3 loop is CSADRGNIQYF. For the CDR3, the DNA is TGCAGTGCCGACAGGGGAAACATTCAGTACTTC. The genes are TRBV20-1 and TRBJ2-4, with 8 bases that match TRBD1. V was pared by 6 bases and J by 6 bases, with 1 base of the junction left unmatched. This CDR3 comprises 11 residues. Germline V gives CDR1 DFQATT, CDR2 SNEGSKA (reference sequence).